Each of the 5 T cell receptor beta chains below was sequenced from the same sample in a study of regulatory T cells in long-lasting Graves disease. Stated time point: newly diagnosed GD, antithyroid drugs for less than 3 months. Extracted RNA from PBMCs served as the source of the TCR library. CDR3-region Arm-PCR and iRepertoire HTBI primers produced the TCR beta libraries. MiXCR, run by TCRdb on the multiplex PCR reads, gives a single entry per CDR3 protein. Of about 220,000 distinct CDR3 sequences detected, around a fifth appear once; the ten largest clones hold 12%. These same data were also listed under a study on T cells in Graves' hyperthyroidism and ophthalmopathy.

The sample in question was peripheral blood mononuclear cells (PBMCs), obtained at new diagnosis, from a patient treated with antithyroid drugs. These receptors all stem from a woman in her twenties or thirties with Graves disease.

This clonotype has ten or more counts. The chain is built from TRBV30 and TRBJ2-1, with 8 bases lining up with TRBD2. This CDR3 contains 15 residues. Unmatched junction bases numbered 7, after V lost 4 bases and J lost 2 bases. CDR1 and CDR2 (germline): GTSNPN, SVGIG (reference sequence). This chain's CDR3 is CAWTTLAGTYNEQFF. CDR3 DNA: TGTGCCTGGACCACTCTAGCGGGTACCTACAATGAGCAGTTCTTC.

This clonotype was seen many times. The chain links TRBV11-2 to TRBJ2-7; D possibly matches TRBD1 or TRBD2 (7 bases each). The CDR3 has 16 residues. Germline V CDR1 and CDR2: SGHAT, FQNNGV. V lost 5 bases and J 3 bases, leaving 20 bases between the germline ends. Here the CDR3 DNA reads TGTGCCAGCAGCCAGGGGGGGCCGGGGCCTTTCTACGAGCAGTACTTC. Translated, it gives CASSQGGPGPFYEQYF.

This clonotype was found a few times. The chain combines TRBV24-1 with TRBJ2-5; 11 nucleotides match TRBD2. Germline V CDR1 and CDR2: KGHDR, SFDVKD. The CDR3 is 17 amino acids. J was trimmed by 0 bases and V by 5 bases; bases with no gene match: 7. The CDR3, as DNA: TGTGCCACCAGTGGCCTAGCGGGGGGCTCGTACCAAGAGACCCAGTACTTC. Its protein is CATSGLAGGSYQETQYF.

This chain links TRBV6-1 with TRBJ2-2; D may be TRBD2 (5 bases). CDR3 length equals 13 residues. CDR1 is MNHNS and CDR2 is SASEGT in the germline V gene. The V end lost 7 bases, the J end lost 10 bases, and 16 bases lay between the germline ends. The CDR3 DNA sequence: TGTGCCAGCACTCCGGGGAGCCGGGAGGAGCTGTTTTTT. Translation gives CASTPGSREELFF.

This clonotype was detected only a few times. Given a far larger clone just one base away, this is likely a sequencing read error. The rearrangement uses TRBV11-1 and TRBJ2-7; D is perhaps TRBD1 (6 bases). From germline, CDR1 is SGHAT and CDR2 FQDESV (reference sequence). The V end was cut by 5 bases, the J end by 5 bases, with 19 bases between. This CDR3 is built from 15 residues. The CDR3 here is CASSTQGQGTNEQYF. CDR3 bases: TGTGCCAGCAGCACCCAGGGGCAGGGGACGAACGAGCAGTACTTC. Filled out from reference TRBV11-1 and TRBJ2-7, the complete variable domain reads EAEVAQSPRYKITEKSQAVAFWCDPISGHATLYWYRQILGQGPELLVQFQDESVVDDSQLPKDRFSAERLKGVDSTLKIQPAELGDSAMYLCASSTQGQGTNEQYFGPGTRLTVT.